The present T cell receptor (beta chain) was sequenced within a study of CD8 T cells in Susac syndrome. Random hexamers served to reverse transcribe roughly 0.45 to 1 ug RNA. Via MiXCR, TCRdb re-called the immunoSEQ multiplex PCR reads, giving one row per CDR3 protein. The sample lists some 150,000 distinct CDR3 sequences, over 85% occurring once. It was negative isolation that provided the CD8+ and CD4+ T cells, whereas TEMRA cells were enriched by FACS. Germline V lookup: CDR1 GTSNPN, CDR2 SVGIG (reference sequence). The CDR3 totals 14 residues. V was clipped by 2 bases and J by 6 bases; unmatched bases: 3.

Sequences were obtained from CD8+ T cells from PBMCs. The rearrangement joins TRBV30 to TRBJ1-6; 8 nucleotides align to TRBD1. This clonotype originated in a human donor with multiple sclerosis. CDR3: CAWSQGALNSPLHF. CDR3 nucleotides: TGTGCCTGGAGTCAGGGGGCGCTTAATTCACCCCTCCACTTT.